The clone carrying this T cell receptor (beta chain) was seen only a few times. The antigen is not known. Germline CDR1 is SGHDN and CDR2 is FVKESK. The CDR3 spans 15 residues. J was trimmed by 4 bases and V by 2 bases; bases with no gene match: 4. Ophthalmopathy patients had Clinical Activity Score at least 3, NOSPECS grade at least 4, duration under 3 months. Amplified TCR beta CDR3 regions came from RNA transcripts. Using the HTBI primer set, a first-round RT-PCR was run on the TCR CDR3. TCRdb processed the multiplex PCR reads anew with MiXCR; each CDR3 protein has one entry. The repertoire holds about 400,000 distinct CDR3 sequences, with about 14% as singletons. These data are taken from a study of T cells in Graves' hyperthyroidism and ophthalmopathy. Findings and limits, study-wide: Expanded thyroid clonotypes (above 0.001) were mostly also found in blood.

J is TRBJ2-1 and V is TRBV14; TRBD2 aligns across 8 bases. The sequencing input was blood. The receptor comes from a man aged 45-60 years with Graves' ophthalmopathy. DNA of the CDR3: TGTGCCAGCAGCCAATTAGCGGGATTATACAATGAGCAGTTCTTC. It encodes CASSQLAGLYNEQFF.